These 29 T cell receptor beta chains were sequenced from one sample in a study of siplizumab effects on memory and regulatory T cells. Only in-frame clones appear in the TCRdb table, and some are missing; sequencing was by immunoSEQ multiplex PCR. The table has approximately 84,000 clones, roughly 94% seen once; the top ten hold roughly 20%. Source material: CD8+ T cells sorted from blood. The receptors originated from a human donor in good health.

The chain joins TRBV7-8 to TRBJ1-5; D not resolved. This CDR3 has 15 amino acids. Germline V CDR1 and CDR2: SGHVS, FQNEAQ. The V end was cut by 1 base, the J end by 5 bases, with 12 bases between. The CDR3, as DNA: TGTGCCAGCAGCTTAGGAGTCAGGCGAGATCAGCCCCAGCATTTT. Its protein product is CASSLGVRRDQPQHF. Drawing the rest from reference TRBV7-8 and TRBJ1-5, the complete variable domain is GAGVSQSPRYKVAKRGQDVALRCDPISGHVSLFWYQQALGQGPEFLTYFQNEAQLDKSGLPSDRFFAERPEGSVSTLKIQRTQQEDSAVYLCASSLGVRRDQPQHFGDGTRLSIL.

This clone ranks as medium-sized. The V call is TRBV5-4, the J call TRBJ2-1; D gene ambiguous. V lost 3 bases to trimming and J lost 4 bases, with 17 bases between them. The germline V gene encodes CDR1 SGHNT and CDR2 YYREEE (reference sequence). CDR3 length equals 16 residues. CDR3 loop: CASSSRANHPYNEQFF. The CDR3 DNA follows: TGTGCCAGCAGCTCTAGAGCCAACCACCCTTACAATGAGCAGTTCTTC. Full variable domain (rest looked up from reference TRBV5-4 and TRBJ2-1): ETGVTQSPTHLIKTRGQQVTLRCSSQSGHNTVSWYQQALGQGPQFIFQYYREEENGRGNFPPRFSGLQFPNYSSELNVNALELDDSALYLCASSSRANHPYNEQFFGPGTRLTVL.

The chain employs TRBV6-6 and TRBJ2-5; D is uncertain. The V gene's germline CDR1 is MNHNY and CDR2 SVGAGI (reference sequence). V was cut by 8 bases and J by 5 bases, with 6 bases left in between. This CDR3 region has 10 residues. Here the CDR3 DNA reads TGTGCCAGCTTTCGGGAGACCCAGTACTTC. It yields the protein CASFRETQYF.

The J gene is TRBJ2-3, the V gene TRBV27; weak D call: TRBD1 (5 bases). V was clipped by 3 bases and J by 5 bases, with 9 bases between them. Per germline, CDR1 MNHEY and CDR2 SMNVEV (reference sequence). The CDR3 spans 13 residues. This chain's CDR3 is CASSFGAGDTQYF. The DNA for the CDR3 is TGTGCCAGCAGTTTTGGGGCAGGAGATACGCAGTATTTT.

The chain links TRBV27 to TRBJ2-3; D remains unclear. CDR1 and CDR2 from the germline V gene are MNHEY and SMNVEV (reference sequence). The CDR3 covers 13 residues. Trimming removed 2 bases at V and 6 bases at J, with 9 bases between. Here the CDR3 reads CASSLNRKDTQYF. The CDR3 region has the DNA TGTGCCAGCAGTTTAAACCGGAAGGATACGCAGTATTTT.

This chain links TRBV6-1 with TRBJ2-3; possibly TRBD1 or TRBD2 for D (5 bases each). Trimming left V 11 bases short and J 6 bases short, with 12 bases between. Germline V gene data show CDR1 as MNHNS and CDR2 as SASEGT. This CDR3 contains 11 residues. This CDR3 is CAGGWGDTQYF. CDR3 DNA sequence: TGTGCCGGAGGATGGGGGGATACGCAGTATTTT.

This chain links TRBV6-6 with TRBJ2-7; D remains unclear. Germline CDR1 is MNHNY and CDR2 is SVGAGI (reference sequence). Trimming removed 7 bases at V and 5 bases at J, with 12 bases between. The CDR3 length is 12 residues. CDR3 nucleotides: TGTGCCAGCAACCAGCTCATGGACGAGCAGTACTTC. Translated, it gives CASNQLMDEQYF.

The J gene is TRBJ1-2, the V gene TRBV5-6; D is unresolved. V was cut by 0 bases and J by 2 bases, with 11 bases left in between. This CDR3 has 15 residues. Germline-derived CDR1 and CDR2 are SGHDT and YYEEEE. CDR3 coding DNA: TGTGCCAGCAGCTTGGGGCAGATGGGGAACTATGGCTACACCTTC. This encodes CASSLGQMGNYGYTF.

The rearrangement joins TRBV12-5 to TRBJ2-7; 10 nucleotides match TRBD2. This CDR3 is 17 amino acids long. V shed 5 bases and J 5 bases; nucleotides not matched to a gene: 15. The germline CDR1 and CDR2 sequences are LGHNT and FRNRAP. DNA of the CDR3: TGTGCTAGTGGTCTGGAGGTGATAGCGGGAGGACCCCACGAGCAGTACTTC. This translates into CASGLEVIAGGPHEQYF.

The chain has TRBV28 and TRBJ2-1; 11 bases map to TRBD2. CDR1 MDHEN and CDR2 SYDVKM come from the germline V gene. This CDR3 is 17 amino acids long. Trimming took 2 bases from V and 9 from J; bases not matched to a gene: 12. CDR3 DNA: TGTGCCAGCAGTTTAACTAGCGGGAGACCCTACCCAAGTGAGCAGTTCTTC. Translation gives CASSLTSGRPYPSEQFF.

In its sample, this clone was seen once. The rearrangement links TRBV11-2 to TRBJ1-2, with TRBD1 matching 7 bases. CDR3 size: 17 residues. Germline V CDR1 and CDR2: SGHAT, FQNNGV. With 1 base clipped from V and 7 bases from J, the junction kept 15 bases outside the gene matches. As DNA, the CDR3 is TGTGCCAGCAGCTTAGGGGGGCGACAGGGATTAGATTTTGGCTACACCTTC. This translates into CASSLGGRQGLDFGYTF.

This chain uses TRBV19 with TRBJ2-3, with TRBD1 matching over 9 bases. With V trimmed by 5 bases and J by 4 bases, 7 bases remained unmatched. Per germline, CDR1 LNHDA and CDR2 SQIVND (reference sequence). The CDR3 spans 15 residues. For the CDR3, the DNA is TGTGCCAGTAGTCACACAGGGGGCAAGGCAGATACGCAGTATTTT. Protein product: CASSHTGGKADTQYF.

The CDR3 protein is CSVFPLLADPQYF. Written as DNA, the CDR3 is TGCAGCGTCTTCCCGCTGTTAGCGGACCCGCAGTATTTT. This chain links TRBV29-1 with TRBJ2-3; TRBD2 might be the D (6 bases). The germline gives CDR1 SQVTM, CDR2 ANQGSEA. The CDR3 extends over 13 amino acids. V shed 6 bases and J shed 10 bases, with 20 bases lying between them.

The genes are TRBV6-1 and TRBJ2-5; 13 bases align to TRBD2. The CDR3 runs to 15 residues. The germline V gene has CDR1 MNHNS and CDR2 SASEGT. Unmatched junction bases numbered 3, after V lost 3 bases and J lost 5 bases. The DNA of the CDR3 is TGTGCCAGCAGTGATGCACTAGCGGGAGGGGAGACCCAGTACTTC. Protein: CASSDALAGGETQYF.

Written as DNA, the CDR3 is TGTGCCAGCAGCCCGGGGTCGGGGCGAGGCACCGGGGAGCTGTTTTTT. Its translation is CASSPGSGRGTGELFF. J is TRBJ2-2 and V is TRBV13; D may correspond to TRBD1 or TRBD2 (5 bases each). The CDR3 is 16 amino acids. Germline values: CDR1 PRHDT, CDR2 FYEKMQ (reference sequence). Trimming cost V 5 bases and J 4 bases, with 17 bases left between them. The variable domain in full, with the rest retrieved from reference TRBV13 and TRBJ2-2, is AAGVIQSPRHLIKEKRETATLKCYPIPRHDTVYWYQQGPGQDPQFLISFYEKMQSDKGSIPDRFSAQQFSDYHSELNMSSLELGDSALYFCASSPGSGRGTGELFFGEGSRLTVL.

The chain combines TRBV27 with TRBJ2-2; D possibly corresponds to TRBD1 (5 bases). The CDR3 is 15 residues long. From germline, CDR1 is MNHEY and CDR2 SMNVEV (reference sequence). V lost 2 bases to trimming and J lost 4 bases, with 11 bases between them. The DNA of the CDR3 is TGTGCCAGCAGTTTACGCAGGGTACCCACCGGGGAGCTGTTTTTT. It yields the protein CASSLRRVPTGELFF.

This rearrangement joins TRBV19 to TRBJ2-7; no clear D gene. This CDR3 is built from 13 residues. CDR1 is LNHDA and CDR2 is SQIVND in the germline V gene (reference sequence). V lost 3 bases and J 6 bases, leaving 12 bases between the germline ends. The CDR3 bases are TGTGCCAGTAGTATTCGCCAAGATGGCGAGCAGTACTTC. Translation: CASSIRQDGEQYF.

V usage is TRBV5-1 and J usage is TRBJ2-7, with TRBD2 matching over 10 bases. CDR3 length: 13 residues. Germline loops: CDR1 SGHRS, CDR2 YFSETQ. V was pared by 1 base and J by 7 bases, with 2 bases of the junction left unmatched. The CDR3 bases are TGCGCCAGCAGCTTGTATAGCGGGAGGGAGCAGTACTTC. Protein sequence: CASSLYSGREQYF.

In its sample, this clone was seen once. This chain connects TRBV2 to TRBJ2-3; 11 positions match TRBD2. The CDR3 runs 17 residues. Germline CDR1 reads SNHLY; CDR2 reads FYNNEI. Trimming took 11 bases from V and 5 from J; bases not matched to a gene: 18. For the CDR3, the DNA is TGTGCCCGTCAGCCCCCGACTAGCGGGAAAATGGGAGATACGCAGTATTTT. Amino acids: CARQPPTSGKMGDTQYF. Variable domain in full (rest from reference TRBV2 and TRBJ2-3): EPEVTQTPSHQVTQMGQEVILRCVPISNHLYFYWYRQILGQKVEFLVSFYNNEISEKSEIFDDQFSVERPDGSNFTLKIRSTKLEDSAMYFCARQPPTSGKMGDTQYFGPGTRLTVL.

The rearrangement uses TRBV4-1 and TRBJ1-1, with a possible D match to TRBD1 (5 bases). Trimming stripped 0 bases from V and 7 bases from J, with 12 bases between. Germline V gene data show CDR1 as MGHRA and CDR2 as YSYEKL. The CDR3 covers 14 residues. CDR3 protein: CASSQDRGEYEAFF. As DNA, the CDR3 is TGCGCCAGCAGCCAAGATAGAGGGGAATATGAAGCTTTCTTT.

The count of this clone is one. The chain carries TRBV2 and TRBJ1-5; D is unresolved. Germline V gene lookup returns CDR1 SNHLY and CDR2 FYNNEI. This CDR3 spans 16 amino acids. With 4 bases removed from V and 0 bases from J, the gap between germline ends came to 13 bases. The CDR3 region has the DNA TGTGCCAGCAGTGGACGGCCAACTCATAGCAATCAGCCCCAGCATTTT. Residues: CASSGRPTHSNQPQHF. The full variable domain, rest sourced from reference TRBV2 and TRBJ1-5, is EPEVTQTPSHQVTQMGQEVILRCVPISNHLYFYWYRQILGQKVEFLVSFYNNEISEKSEIFDDQFSVERPDGSNFTLKIRSTKLEDSAMYFCASSGRPTHSNQPQHFGDGTRLSIL.

This chain links TRBV5-8 with TRBJ1-1, with D unclear. V dropped 1 base and J dropped 0 bases, with 19 bases sitting between them. The V gene's germline CDR1 is SGHTS and CDR2 YDEGEE. This CDR3 comprises 18 residues. The CDR3 protein is CASSLSQTTIRMNTEAFF. The CDR3 DNA sequence: TGTGCCAGCAGCTTGTCACAGACCACTATAAGAATGAACACTGAAGCTTTCTTT.

The chain is built from TRBV5-6 and TRBJ1-5; tentatively, D is TRBD1 (5 bases). The CDR3 length is 15 residues. V lost 2 bases and J 4 bases, leaving 13 bases between the germline ends. Looked up from germline, CDR1 is SGHDT and CDR2 is YYEEEE. The CDR3 sequence is CASSFGEGKNQPQHF. The CDR3 DNA sequence: TGTGCCAGCAGCTTTGGCGAGGGGAAGAATCAGCCCCAGCATTTT.

The chain recombines TRBV21-1 with TRBJ2-7; the table's D call, TRBD1, has no DNA check behind it. TRBV21-1 is a pseudogene. The CDR3 has 17 residues. CDR3 in amino acids: CASSRDREFKGVYEQYF. CDR3 sequence (DNA): TGTGCCAGCAGCAGGGACAGGGAATTCAAAGGAGTCTACGAGCAGTACTTC.

This sequence joins TRBV10-2 and TRBJ2-1; 9 nucleotides match TRBD2. Germline CDR1 and CDR2: WSHSY and SAAADI. Losses at the gene ends were 3 bases for V and 7 bases for J; bases not matched to a gene: 19. This CDR3 spans 19 amino acids. CDR3 amino acids: CASSDLPPSGKGSGNEQFF. The CDR3 DNA follows: TGCGCCAGCAGTGATCTCCCCCCTAGCGGGAAAGGATCGGGAAATGAGCAGTTCTTC.

The rearrangement uses TRBV15 and TRBJ2-5; D is possibly TRBD1 or TRBD2 (5 bases each). Looked up from germline, CDR1 is LNHNV and CDR2 is YYDKDF (reference sequence). CDR3 length: 13 residues. V shed 0 bases and J shed 6 bases, with 8 bases lying between them. CDR3 loop: CATSREEGKTQYF. The CDR3 DNA sequence: TGTGCCACCAGCAGAGAAGAGGGGAAGACCCAGTACTTC.

The chain is built from TRBV9 and TRBJ2-4; D is possibly TRBD2 (5 bases). Germline-derived CDR1 and CDR2 are SGDLS and YYNGEE. The CDR3 extends over 15 amino acids. With 4 bases removed from V and 5 bases from J, the gap between germline ends came to 16 bases. The CDR3, as DNA: TGTGCCAGCAGCCCATCGCCCGGGGAAGAAAACATTCAGTACTTC. Its protein product is CASSPSPGEENIQYF.

The V gene is TRBV4-2, the J gene TRBJ2-7; D is unresolved. The germline V gene encodes CDR1 LGHNA and CDR2 YNFKEQ. Trimming took 3 bases from V and 3 from J, leaving 6 bases between them. This CDR3 comprises 12 residues. The CDR3 loop reads CASSHDGYEQYF. The DNA of the CDR3 is TGTGCCAGCAGCCACGATGGCTACGAGCAGTACTTC.

The rearrangement joins TRBV4-1 to TRBJ1-1, with TRBD1 identical over 8 bases. CDR1 and CDR2 (germline): MGHRA, YSYEKL. The CDR3 runs to 15 residues. V was clipped by 5 bases and J by 6 bases; unmatched bases: 11. The DNA of the CDR3 is TGCGCCAGCAGCACCTGGACAGGGAAAATTTCTGAAGCTTTCTTT. As protein: CASSTWTGKISEAFF.